The clone carrying this T cell receptor beta chain appeared a few times. This sample was taken from a study of cytomegalovirus exposure and HLA in healthy donors. V lost 3 bases, J lost 3 bases, and 3 bases stayed unmatched. The CDR3 runs 14 residues. Germline loops: CDR1 SGDLS, CDR2 YYNGEE. In the PCR, 60 Vbeta and 13 Jbeta primers were used. The repertoire was sequenced with immunoSEQ multiplex PCR; TCRdb's copy has only in-frame clones and lacks some. The profile covers 210,000 or so clones, with over 60% appearing a single time and around 1.8% taken by the ten largest. The TCR was taken from a man aged 18 to 29 in good health and CMV-seronegative. This chain joins TRBV9 and TRBJ2-7; 10 bases fit TRBD2. Sequenced sample: PBMCs. This CDR3 reads CASSASGSFYEQYF. The CDR3 bases are TGTGCCAGCAGCGCTAGCGGGAGTTTCTACGAGCAGTACTTC.